The following is a T cell receptor (beta chain) sequence with its context. The antigen is undetermined. This record belongs to a study of shared clonotypes between healthy human individuals. Study details: A couple of women and a few men aged 18 to 49 made up the donors. Three plates each covered CD4 naive and memory; CD8 naive two, CD8 memory one. Study-wide results and caveats: The expectation was that sequencing depth would affect clonotype sharing among donors.

Here immunoSEQ multiplex PCR was the method, and the copy in TCRdb shows in-frame clones only, minus some. The profile shows 2 million to 3 million clones, approximately 93% of them singletons. Germline V gives CDR1 SGHTA, CDR2 FQGNSA. Trimming removed 3 bases from V and 2 bases from J, with 14 bases in between. The CDR3 is 15 amino acids. Sequencing was carried out using naive CD4+ T cells from PBMCs. Stated subset: CD45RA+ positively selected. The origin of this receptor is a man aged 18 to 35 in good health. Some clones in this sample may be carry-over from other donors' samples. This rearrangement joins TRBV7-2 to TRBJ2-7; D unclear. CDR3 sequence reads: CASSFLRQRPYEQYF. As DNA, the CDR3 is TGTGCCAGCAGCTTCCTTCGGCAGAGACCCTACGAGCAGTACTTC.